One and the same sample provided the 24 T cell receptor beta chains below, sequenced in a study of blood T cell repertoires in COVID-19. Clones were sequenced by immunoSEQ multiplex PCR, and TCRdb holds only the in-frame ones, with some missing. The sample lists roughly 250,000 clones, about 82% occurring once. Sequencing used PBMCs or T cells enriched from blood (not recorded which). Receptors originate from a woman in her fifties or sixties who had recovered from COVID-19.

The chain joins TRBV11-3 to TRBJ2-3, with TRBD2 matching over 11 bases. V lost 1 base to trimming and J lost 5 bases; unmatched junction nucleotides: 8. This CDR3 comprises 17 residues. Germline-derived CDR1 and CDR2 are SGHNT and YENEEA. The CDR3 region has the DNA TGTGCCAGCAGCTTAGCGCCCCTAGCGGGGGGCATAGATACGCAGTATTTT. This codes for CASSLAPLAGGIDTQYF.

V usage is TRBV19 and J usage is TRBJ2-7; tentative D call: TRBD2 (5 bases). The V end was cut by 7 bases, the J end by 2 bases, with 9 bases between. CDR3 length equals 12 residues. The germline V gene encodes CDR1 LNHDA and CDR2 SQIVND (reference sequence). CDR3 protein: CASKGVPYEQYF. For the CDR3, the DNA is TGTGCCAGTAAGGGAGTCCCCTACGAGCAGTACTTC.

V and J are TRBV7-2 and TRBJ1-5, with D possibly being TRBD1 (5 bases). V was clipped by 5 bases and J by 2 bases, with 10 bases between them. This CDR3 region has 14 residues. Germline CDR1 and CDR2: SGHTA and FQGNSA. The CDR3 DNA follows: TGTGCCAGCAGCCAAAGGGGTGGCAATCAGCCCCAGCATTTT. This sequence encodes CASSQRGGNQPQHF.

V and J are TRBV18 and TRBJ2-2, with D perhaps TRBD1 (6 bases). In germline, CDR1 is KGHSH, CDR2 LQKENI. The CDR3 has 16 residues. V dropped 6 bases and J dropped 4 bases, with 18 bases sitting between them. The CDR3 sequence: CASSRAQGSTTGELFF. Written as DNA, the CDR3 is TGTGCCAGCTCTAGAGCTCAGGGGTCCACCACCGGGGAGCTGTTTTTT.

This clone is a singleton in its sample. The chain recombines TRBV19 with TRBJ1-2; 7 nucleotides agree with TRBD1. The CDR3 loop spans 15 amino acids. Losses at the gene ends were 5 bases for V and 3 bases for J; bases not matched to a gene: 9. CDR1 and CDR2 from the germline V gene are LNHDA and SQIVND (reference sequence). The CDR3 loop reads CASSLTGNGDYGYTF. The CDR3 nucleotides are TGTGCCAGTAGTCTGACAGGGAACGGCGACTATGGCTACACCTTC.

The chain employs TRBV6-4 and TRBJ2-1, with D possibly matching TRBD2 (5 bases). Germline CDR1 MRHNA, CDR2 SNTAGT. Trimming removed 0 bases at V and 3 bases at J, with 15 bases between. CDR3 length equals 17 residues. The CDR3 bases are TGTGCCAGCAGTGACTCTCTCCGGGGTGGGGACTACAATGAGCAGTTCTTC. It translates to CASSDSLRGGDYNEQFF.

The J gene is TRBJ2-5, the V gene TRBV28, with 7 bases identical to TRBD1. V dropped 2 bases and J dropped 3; count of bases not matched to a gene: 9. This CDR3 spans 16 amino acids. Germline loops: CDR1 MDHEN, CDR2 SYDVKM. DNA of the CDR3: TGTGCCAGCAGTTTACGCCTACAGGGGTTGGAAGAGACCCAGTACTTC. This gives the protein CASSLRLQGLEETQYF.

The chain employs TRBV20-1 and TRBJ1-2; D remains unclear. Germline V gene sequence: CDR1 DFQATT, CDR2 SNEGSKA (reference sequence). This CDR3 contains 10 residues. Trimming removed 8 bases from V and 2 bases from J, with 6 bases in between. The CDR3 protein is CSTLNYGYTF. DNA for the CDR3: TGCAGTACATTAAACTATGGCTACACCTTC.

The chain uses TRBV5-8 and TRBJ1-2; 7 bases align to TRBD1. The CDR3 is 14 residues long. V dropped 7 bases and J dropped 2; count of bases not matched to a gene: 8. From germline, CDR1 is SGHTS and CDR2 YDEGEE. The CDR3 region is CASHPTGQNYGYTF. The CDR3 bases are TGTGCCAGCCACCCCACGGGACAGAACTATGGCTACACCTTC.

The chain has TRBV2 and TRBJ1-2; D call uncertain. V lost 5 bases to trimming and J lost 4 bases, with 11 bases between them. This CDR3 has 13 residues. Looked up from germline, CDR1 is SNHLY and CDR2 is FYNNEI. The CDR3 protein is CASSLDGIYGYTF. CDR3 DNA: TGTGCCAGCAGTCTAGACGGGATCTATGGCTACACCTTC.

This rearrangement joins TRBV19 to TRBJ1-1; no firm D call. The CDR3 is 15 residues long. Trimming left V 4 bases short and J 7 bases short, with 19 bases between. The V gene's germline CDR1 is LNHDA and CDR2 SQIVND (reference sequence). CDR3 region: CASSTRQGPQREAFF. The CDR3 bases are TGTGCCAGTAGTACCCGACAAGGCCCCCAACGTGAAGCTTTCTTT.

The CDR3 is CASSMAPGRGSRSGANVLTF. The CDR3 DNA sequence: TGTGCCAGTAGTATGGCCCCGGGCCGTGGGAGTCGGTCTGGGGCCAACGTCCTGACTTTC. The rearrangement joins TRBV19 to TRBJ2-6; TRBD2 is a possible D gene (5 bases). This CDR3 comprises 20 residues. With 3 bases removed from V and 1 base from J, the gap between germline ends came to 22 bases. Per germline, CDR1 LNHDA and CDR2 SQIVND (reference sequence).

The chain is built from TRBV11-3 and TRBJ2-1; the D gene is possibly TRBD2 (6 bases). The germline gives CDR1 SGHNT, CDR2 YENEEA. V gave up 0 bases and J gave up 2 bases, with 23 bases separating them. This CDR3 has 20 amino acids. CDR3 region: CASSLEIPRPGVLTYNEQFF. The CDR3, as DNA: TGTGCCAGCAGCTTAGAGATCCCCCGCCCGGGGGTGCTAACCTACAATGAGCAGTTCTTC.

The chain uses TRBV5-1 and TRBJ1-1, with TRBD1 matching 7 bases. V lost 4 bases and J lost 6; bases outside the gene matches: 15. The CDR3 has 16 residues. Germline CDR1 SGHRS, CDR2 YFSETQ. The CDR3 loop is CASSRGQGDRLAEAFF. The CDR3 DNA reads as TGCGCCAGCAGCAGGGGGCAGGGTGATCGCCTCGCTGAAGCTTTCTTT.

This CDR3 is CASSLLMQGLTEAFF. CDR3 coding DNA: TGTGCCAGCAGCTTATTAATGCAGGGTCTCACTGAAGCTTTCTTT. The chain employs TRBV11-2 and TRBJ1-1; tentatively, D is TRBD1 (5 bases). V lost 2 bases to trimming and J lost 4 bases, with 14 bases between them. Germline CDR1 and CDR2: SGHAT and FQNNGV. The CDR3 covers 15 residues.

The chain has TRBV6-5 and TRBJ2-1; 7 bases fit TRBD1. With 2 bases clipped from V and 8 bases from J, the junction kept 9 bases outside the gene matches. This CDR3 region has 15 residues. Germline V gene data show CDR1 as MNHEY and CDR2 as SVGAGI. The CDR3: CASSYGAGGRYEQFF. The CDR3 coding sequence is TGTGCCAGCAGTTACGGGGCAGGGGGTAGGTATGAGCAGTTCTTC.

This clone was recorded once. The chain couples TRBV27 to TRBJ2-7; 13 bases map to TRBD2. This CDR3 comprises 16 residues. Per the germline V gene, CDR1 is MNHEY and CDR2 is SMNVEV (reference sequence). The V segment lost 5 bases and the J segment 2 bases; nucleotides outside the gene matches: 6. The CDR3 DNA reads TGTGCCAGCAGTCGGGCCGGGACTAGCGGGACCTACGAGCAGTACTTC. Its protein product is CASSRAGTSGTYEQYF.

This clone was seen only once. This chain links TRBV18 with TRBJ2-5, with D possibly matching TRBD2 (5 bases). The germline V gene encodes CDR1 KGHSH and CDR2 LQKENI. The CDR3 runs 15 residues. V was clipped by 0 bases and J by 5 bases, with 13 bases between them. The CDR3 here is CASSPPSLAGETQYF. The CDR3 DNA follows: TGTGCCAGCTCACCACCGTCGCTAGCCGGGGAGACCCAGTACTTC.

This clone has only one observation. The chain is built from TRBV28 and TRBJ2-1; 7 bases line up with TRBD2. V shed 5 bases, J shed 4 bases, and the junction held 11 bases outside the gene matches. The CDR3 runs to 16 residues. Germline CDR1 is MDHEN and CDR2 is SYDVKM. This chain's CDR3 is CASSPQLGGQYNEQFF. In DNA form, the CDR3 reads TGTGCCAGCAGTCCCCAATTGGGAGGGCAATACAATGAGCAGTTCTTC.

The rearrangement uses TRBV7-3 and TRBJ2-5; TRBD2 might be the D (5 bases). V was clipped by 5 bases and J by 2 bases, with 15 bases between them. The CDR3 is 15 residues long. Per the germline V gene, CDR1 is SGHTA and CDR2 is FQGTGA. The CDR3: CASSLSRTGQETQYF. The CDR3 DNA follows: TGTGCCAGCAGCCTTTCAAGGACGGGACAAGAGACCCAGTACTTC.

V gene TRBV5-1 combines with J gene TRBJ2-3; D is possibly TRBD2 (5 bases). The CDR3 sequence is 14 residues long. V was cut by 2 bases and J by 2 bases, with 9 bases left in between. Germline CDR1 SGHRS, CDR2 YFSETQ. The CDR3 nucleotides read TGCGCCAGCAGCTTCGAGCGGAACACAGATACGCAGTATTTT. Protein product: CASSFERNTDTQYF. Based on the CDR3 plus reference TRBV5-1 and TRBJ2-3, the full variable domain is KAGVTQTPRYLIKTRGQQVTLSCSPISGHRSVSWYQQTPGQGLQFLFEYFSETQRNKGNFPGRFSGRQFSNSRSEMNVSTLELGDSALYLCASSFERNTDTQYFGPGTRLTVL.

This clone was recorded only once. The rearrangement links TRBV5-1 to TRBJ2-6; the D gene is possibly TRBD1 (6 bases). The V and J ends lost 4 bases and 0 bases respectively, with 11 bases between them. This CDR3 is built from 16 residues. CDR1 is SGHRS and CDR2 is YFSETQ in the germline V gene. The CDR3: CASSPQGSSGANVLTF. The DNA for the CDR3 is TGCGCCAGCAGCCCACAGGGCAGCTCTGGGGCCAACGTCCTGACTTTC.

V is TRBV12-2 and J is TRBJ1-3; the table's D call, TRBD1, was not checked against the DNA. TRBV12-2 represents a pseudogene. This CDR3 has 12 amino acids. CDR3 in amino acids: CAPQGWGNTIYF. The CDR3 nucleotides are TGTGCACCGCAGGGTTGGGGAAACACCATATATTTT.

The V call is TRBV7-9, the J call TRBJ1-1, with D unresolved. CDR3 length: 16 amino acids. Germline V gives CDR1 SEHNR, CDR2 FQNEAQ (reference sequence). Trimming pared 4 bases from V and 1 base from J, leaving 16 bases between. The CDR3 region has the DNA TGTGCCAGCAGCTCCTCGCCACCGTCAGAGAACACTGAAGCTTTCTTT. Amino acids: CASSSSPPSENTEAFF. Full variable domain (remainder filled in from reference TRBV7-9 and TRBJ1-1): DTGVSQNPRHKITKRGQNVTFRCDPISEHNRLYWYRQTLGQGPEFLTYFQNEAQLEKSRLLSDRFSAERPKGSFSTLEIQRTEQGDSAMYLCASSSSPPSENTEAFFGQGTRLTVV.